This T cell receptor beta chain appears in the sequencing data of a study of cytomegalovirus exposure and HLA in healthy donors. Worth noting for this clone: The antigen is undetermined.

TCRdb's copy holds only in-frame clones and misses some; the assay was immunoSEQ multiplex PCR. The sample gives about 82,000 clones, more than 85% of which show up once; approximately 0.67% is in the top ten. Study observations and caveats: One later analysis, an examination of the approximately 120 validation repertoires, found that first-cohort TCR clusters tended to co-occur in them.

The source of this sequence is a man aged 18 to 29 in good health and CMV-seronegative. The sequencing input was PBMCs.

The CDR3 DNA is TGTGCCAGTACCGGGACAGGGACCACAGATACGCAGTATTTT. Its protein product is CASTGTGTTDTQYF. The chain has TRBV19 and TRBJ2-3, with 9 nucleotides matching TRBD1. The CDR3 length is 14 residues. V was pared by 7 bases and J by 2 bases, with 4 bases of the junction left unmatched. The germline CDR1 and CDR2 sequences are LNHDA and SQIVND (reference sequence).